This entry is about one T cell receptor (beta chain). Antigen: not known. This sample is drawn from a study of T cell responses to AZD1222 COVID-19 vaccine. The study, taken as a whole, reports: Targets within unmutated variant regions were reportedly found for nearly half of spike-specific TCRs.

Sequencing used immunoSEQ multiplex PCR; TCRdb keeps in-frame clones, though not all of them. This table has roughly 120,000 clones, about nine tenths appearing once. The CDR3 runs 15 residues. Germline assignment: CDR1 SGHDN and CDR2 FVKESK. J was trimmed by 0 bases and V by 1 base; bases with no gene match: 3. The receptor was isolated from an adult who received the MenACWY meningococcal vaccine as a control. This sample comprised peripheral blood, obtained 28 days after the second dose of the MenACWY control vaccine. The chain combines TRBV14 with TRBJ2-7; TRBD2 agrees at 7 bases. CDR3 in amino acids: CASSQVASGSYEQYF. CDR3 DNA sequence: TGTGCCAGCAGCCAAGTTGCTAGCGGCTCCTACGAGCAGTACTTC.